This T cell receptor (beta chain) was identified in a study of blood T cell repertoires in COVID-19. The overall study: T cells, B-cell-depleted T cells, or PBMCs supplied cDNA or gDNA.

J gave up 3 bases and V 0 bases, and 8 bases lay outside the gene matches. Germline CDR1 SGHRS, CDR2 YFSETQ. The CDR3 runs 16 residues. The protocol was immunoSEQ multiplex PCR, while the TCRdb copy is restricted to in-frame clones and leaves out a portion. The sample includes 150,000 to 200,000 clones, around 81% of them seen just once. Symptom resolution, clearance, or two negative PCRs marked donors in Cohort 3 as recovered. The sample consisted of PBMCs or T cells enriched from blood (not recorded which). The chain combines TRBV5-1 with TRBJ2-5, with 7 bases lining up with TRBD2. The receptor was derived from a man in his forties who had recovered from COVID-19. CDR3 DNA: TGCGCCAGCAGCTTGGGCCCCGGGGGGTGGAAAGAGACCCAGTACTTC. This codes for CASSLGPGGWKETQYF.